A selection of T cell receptor beta chains follows, all from one sample in a study of beta chain features in type 1 diabetes. Method: immunoSEQ multiplex PCR; TCRdb's copy keeps in-frame clones and lacks some. The repertoire consists of under 400,000 clones, with roughly a fifth occurring once and the leading ten covering about 0.044%. Specimen: naive CD4+ T cells from blood. These receptors were taken from a woman in her late teens or twenties in good health. Each CDR3 is given with its conserved first and last residue. The order of the fields is V gene, clone size, J gene, D gene, CDR3 DNA, CDR3 protein. D genes are given only for firm matches. Size values are once, few and many counts, or a class for expanded clones, and some rows have none.

V gene: TRBV2
clone size: few
J gene: TRBJ1-2
D gene: TRBD1
CDR3 DNA: TGTGCCAGCAGTGAAACAGGGGCTGTCGATAACTATGGCTACACCTTC
CDR3 protein: CASSETGAVDNYGYTF

V gene: TRBV7-2
clone size: -
J gene: TRBJ2-1
D gene: TRBD2
CDR3 DNA: TGTGCCAGCAGCACCCGGACTAGCGGAGATAAGCAGTTCTTC
CDR3 protein: CASSTRTSGDKQFF

V gene: TRBV30
clone size: -
J gene: TRBJ2-5
D gene: TRBD1
CDR3 DNA: TGTGCCTGGAGTGTAGGGTACAGGGGGCCAGAGACCCAGTACTTC
CDR3 protein: CAWSVGYRGPETQYF

V gene: TRBV7-9
clone size: few
J gene: TRBJ2-7
D gene: TRBD1
CDR3 DNA: TGTGCCAGCAGCTTGGGGACAGGCCTCTCCTACGAGCAGTACTTC
CDR3 protein: CASSLGTGLSYEQYF

V gene: TRBV30
clone size: -
J gene: TRBJ1-6
D gene: -
CDR3 DNA: TGTGCCTGCACGACAGGCTTTAATTCACCCCTCCACTTT
CDR3 protein: CACTTGFNSPLHF

V gene: TRBV7-3
clone size: few
J gene: TRBJ1-6
D gene: TRBD1
CDR3 DNA: TGTGCCAGCAGCTCACAGGGGAGCAATTCACCCCTCCACTTT
CDR3 protein: CASSSQGSNSPLHF

V gene: TRBV5-1
clone size: -
J gene: TRBJ2-7
D gene: -
CDR3 DNA: TGCGCCAGCAGCCTAGCGCTATCGGCCCTGGAATCGCAGTACTTC
CDR3 protein: CASSLALSALESQYF

V gene: TRBV7-9
clone size: -
J gene: TRBJ2-7
D gene: -
CDR3 DNA: TGTGCCAGCAGCCCTACGGGGACCTACGAGCAGTACTTC
CDR3 protein: CASSPTGTYEQYF

V gene: TRBV5-5
clone size: few
J gene: TRBJ2-5
D gene: TRBD1
CDR3 DNA: TGTGCCAGCAGCCCCCCAGGGACAGGGAACCAAGAGACCCAGTACTTC
CDR3 protein: CASSPPGTGNQETQYF

V gene: TRBV7-9
clone size: -
J gene: TRBJ2-1
D gene: -
CDR3 DNA: TGTGCCAGCAGCTACTCTTACAATGAGCAGTTCTTC
CDR3 protein: CASSYSYNEQFF